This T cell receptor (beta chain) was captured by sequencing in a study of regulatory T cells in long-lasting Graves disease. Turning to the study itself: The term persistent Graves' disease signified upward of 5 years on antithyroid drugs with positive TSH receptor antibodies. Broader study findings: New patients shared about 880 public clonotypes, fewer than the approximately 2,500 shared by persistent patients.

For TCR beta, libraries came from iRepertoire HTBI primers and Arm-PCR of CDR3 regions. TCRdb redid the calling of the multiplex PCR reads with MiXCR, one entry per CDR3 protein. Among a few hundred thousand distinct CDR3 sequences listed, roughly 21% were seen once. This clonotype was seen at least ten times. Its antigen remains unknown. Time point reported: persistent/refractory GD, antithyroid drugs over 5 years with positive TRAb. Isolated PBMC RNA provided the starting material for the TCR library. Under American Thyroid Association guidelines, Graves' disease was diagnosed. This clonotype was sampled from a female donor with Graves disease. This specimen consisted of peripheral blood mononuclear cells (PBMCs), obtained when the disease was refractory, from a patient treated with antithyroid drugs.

The CDR3 protein is CASNGSGKVGEQYF. In DNA form, the CDR3 reads TGTGCCAGCAATGGTAGCGGGAAGGTAGGCGAGCAGTACTTC. The chain links TRBV12-3 or TRBV12-4 to TRBJ2-7; the match to TRBD2 covers 8 bases. V was pared by 7 bases and J by 6 bases, with 11 bases of the junction left unmatched. This CDR3 is 14 amino acids long.